A single sample gave rise to the 12 T cell receptor beta chains below, sequenced in a study of CD8 T cells in ankylosing spondylitis. Study results and caveats: Characteristic of ankylosing spondylitis blood, it appeared, was a TCR beta motif comprising several highly homologous variants.

TCRdb independently ran MiXCR on the 5' RACE reads; one entry per CDR3 protein. The sample has a few hundred thousand distinct CDR3 sequences; more than 5.5% are singletons. The antigens for these receptors are not known. Material for sequencing was blood, either unsorted or a sorted T cell fraction (not recorded which). These receptors were taken from a male donor with ankylosing spondylitis.

The sample holds many counts of this clonotype. V and J are TRBV29-1 and TRBJ2-7; 7 bases agree with TRBD1. This CDR3 is built from 13 residues. Germline-derived CDR1 and CDR2 are SQVTM and ANQGSEA. V trimming: 4 bases; J trimming: 3 bases; junction bases outside the gene matches: 6. CDR3 DNA: TGCAGCGTTGGGGACAGAGAATTCTACGAGCAGTACTTC. Encoded protein: CSVGDREFYEQYF.

This clonotype was picked up a small number of times. V and J are TRBV7-9 and TRBJ2-7; a weak D match, TRBD1 (6 bases). V was trimmed by 4 bases and J by 2 bases, leaving 12 bases between them. CDR1 is SEHNR and CDR2 is FQNEAQ in the germline V gene (reference sequence). The CDR3 is 14 amino acids. The CDR3 region has the DNA TGTGCCAGCAGCTATCCAGGACAGCCCTACGAGCAGTACTTC. Translated: CASSYPGQPYEQYF. The whole variable domain, remainder taken from reference TRBV7-9 and TRBJ2-7, is DTGVSQNPRHKITKRGQNVTFRCDPISEHNRLYWYRQTLGQGPEFLTYFQNEAQLEKSRLLSDRFSAERPKGSFSTLEIQRTEQGDSAMYLCASSYPGQPYEQYFGPGTRLTVT.

There are many counts of this clonotype. The chain carries TRBV12-3 or TRBV12-4 and TRBJ1-2; possible D gene TRBD1, 6 bases. The CDR3 is 13 residues long. Trimming removed 6 bases at V and 9 bases at J, with 17 bases between. The CDR3 reads CASSLTGFGSYTF. As DNA, the CDR3 is TGTGCCAGCAGCCTGACAGGTTTCGGGAGCTACACCTTC.

There are many counts of this clonotype. The DNA for the CDR3 is TGCAGTGCCACCCTGGGCCCCGGGGAAGACGAGCAGTACTTC. This encodes CSATLGPGEDEQYF. This chain joins TRBV20-1 and TRBJ2-7; D perhaps matches TRBD2 (5 bases). V was shortened by 6 bases and J by 5 bases, with 20 bases between the two germline ends. CDR3 size: 14 residues. CDR1 and CDR2 from the germline V gene are DFQATT and SNEGSKA (reference sequence).

V and J are TRBV20-1 and TRBJ1-5; D unresolved. The CDR3 covers 13 residues. V was clipped by 6 bases and J by 4 bases, with 13 bases between them. Germline V gene lookup returns CDR1 DFQATT and CDR2 SNEGSKA (reference sequence). The DNA of the CDR3 is TGCAGTGCCCGAGATGTGCTTAATCAGCCCCAGCATTTT. Its protein product is CSARDVLNQPQHF.

This clonotype occurred many times. This chain joins TRBV25-1 and TRBJ2-4; D is unclear. Germline CDR1 MGHDK, CDR2 SYGVNS. Trimming left V 3 bases short and J 3 bases short, with 15 bases between. The CDR3 extends over 16 amino acids. This CDR3 is CASSDGRALGKNIQYF. The CDR3 nucleotides are TGTGCCAGCAGTGACGGTCGGGCTTTGGGCAAAAACATTCAGTACTTC. Full variable domain (remainder filled in from reference TRBV25-1 and TRBJ2-4): EADIYQTPRYLVIGTGKKITLECSQTMGHDKMYWYQQDPGMELHLIHYSYGVNSTEKGDLSSESTVSRIRTEHFPLTLESARPSHTSQYLCASSDGRALGKNIQYFGAGTRLSVL.

The chain is built from TRBV6-2 or TRBV6-3 and TRBJ2-7, with a possible D match to TRBD2 (6 bases). V shed 2 bases and J shed 1 base, with 12 bases lying between them. CDR3 length: 15 residues. The germline CDR1 and CDR2 sequences are MNHEY and SVGEGT. The CDR3 nucleotides read TGTGCCAGCAGTTACCCGGGGGAGCCTTCCTACGAGCAGTACTTC. Amino acids: CASSYPGEPSYEQYF.

This clonotype was observed a handful of times. V gene TRBV6-5 combines with J gene TRBJ2-3, with 8 bases identical to TRBD2. Germline CDR1 is MNHEY and CDR2 is SVGAGI. J was trimmed by 3 bases and V by 0 bases; bases with no gene match: 5. The CDR3 runs to 16 residues. This CDR3 reads CASSYSSSGSTDTQYF. The CDR3 bases are TGTGCCAGCAGTTACTCTTCTAGCGGGTCGACAGATACGCAGTATTTT.

This clonotype was counted ten times or more. CDR3 in DNA: TGTGCCAGCAGCTTGGGGGACAGCATCATCCCCAATGAGCAGTTCTTC. Amino acid sequence: CASSLGDSIIPNEQFF. The chain is built from TRBV5-6 and TRBJ2-1; 7 bases agree with TRBD1. The length of the CDR3 is 16 residues. The ends lost 0 bases at V and 6 bases at J; junction bases unmatched: 9. Germline CDR1 reads SGHDT; CDR2 reads YYEEEE.

This clonotype was counted between two and nine times. V usage is TRBV11-2 and J usage is TRBJ2-5, with TRBD1 matching 7 bases. The trim removed 1 base at V and 5 bases at J, leaving 16 bases unmatched. Germline CDR1 and CDR2: SGHAT and FQNNGV. CDR3 length: 18 amino acids. CDR3 residues: CASSLVFRTGLLNETQYF. CDR3 nucleotides: TGTGCCAGCAGCTTAGTTTTCCGGACAGGCCTCTTGAATGAGACCCAGTACTTC.

At least ten counts were recorded for this clonotype. The chain has TRBV27 and TRBJ2-3; TRBD1 agrees at 7 bases. J lost 0 bases, V lost 6 bases, and 12 bases had no gene match. Per the germline V gene, CDR1 is MNHEY and CDR2 is SMNVEV (reference sequence). This CDR3 is built from 17 residues. The CDR3 bases are TGTGCCAGCAGACCTGGCCAACAGGGGCCAAGCACAGATACGCAGTATTTT. This gives the protein CASRPGQQGPSTDTQYF.

Ten or more counts support this clonotype. V gene TRBV11-2 combines with J gene TRBJ1-5; the match to TRBD1 covers 7 bases. The CDR3 is made up of 16 amino acids. V shed 2 bases and J 8 bases; nucleotides not matched to a gene: 12. CDR1 and CDR2 from the germline V gene are SGHAT and FQNNGV. The CDR3 coding sequence is TGTGCCAGCAGCTTAACGGGTTCAGGGGGTATGGAGCCCCAGCATTTT. Translation gives CASSLTGSGGMEPQHF.